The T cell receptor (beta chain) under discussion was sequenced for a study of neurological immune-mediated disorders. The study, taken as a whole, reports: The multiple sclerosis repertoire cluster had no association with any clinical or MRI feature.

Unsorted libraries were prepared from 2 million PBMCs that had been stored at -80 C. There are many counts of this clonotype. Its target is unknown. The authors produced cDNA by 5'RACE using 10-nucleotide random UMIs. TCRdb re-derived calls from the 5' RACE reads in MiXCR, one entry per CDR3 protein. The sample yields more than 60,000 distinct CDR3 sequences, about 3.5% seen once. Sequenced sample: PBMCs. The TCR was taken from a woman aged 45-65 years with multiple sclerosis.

CDR3 region: CSNQPQHF. The CDR3 nucleotides read TGTAGCAATCAGCCCCAGCATTTT. This chain connects TRBV15 to TRBJ1-5; D is undetermined. This CDR3 contains 8 residues. The germline V gene has CDR1 LNHNV and CDR2 YYDKDF (reference sequence).